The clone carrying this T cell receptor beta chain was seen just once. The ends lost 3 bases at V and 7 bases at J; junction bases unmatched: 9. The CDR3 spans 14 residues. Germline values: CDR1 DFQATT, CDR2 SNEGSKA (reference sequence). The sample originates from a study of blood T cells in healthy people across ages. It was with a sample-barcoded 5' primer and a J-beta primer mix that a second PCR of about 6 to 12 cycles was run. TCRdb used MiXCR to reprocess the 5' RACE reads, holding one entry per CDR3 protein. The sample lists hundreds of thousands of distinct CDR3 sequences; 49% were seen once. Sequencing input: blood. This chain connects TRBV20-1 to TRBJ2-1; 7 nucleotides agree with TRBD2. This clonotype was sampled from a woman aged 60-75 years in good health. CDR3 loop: CSASRTSGTNEQFF. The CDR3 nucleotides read TGCAGTGCTAGTAGGACCAGCGGGACGAATGAGCAGTTCTTC.